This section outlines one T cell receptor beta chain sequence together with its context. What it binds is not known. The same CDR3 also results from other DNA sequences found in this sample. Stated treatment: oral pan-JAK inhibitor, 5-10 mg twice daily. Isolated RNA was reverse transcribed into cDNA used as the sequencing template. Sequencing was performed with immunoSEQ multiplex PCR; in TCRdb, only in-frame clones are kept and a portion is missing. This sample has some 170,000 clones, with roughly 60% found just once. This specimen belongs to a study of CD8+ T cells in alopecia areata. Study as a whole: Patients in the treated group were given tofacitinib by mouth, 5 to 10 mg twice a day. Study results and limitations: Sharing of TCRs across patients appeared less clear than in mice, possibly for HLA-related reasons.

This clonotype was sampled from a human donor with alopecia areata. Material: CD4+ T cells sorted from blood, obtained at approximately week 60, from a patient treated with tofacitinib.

The CDR3 bases are TGCAGCGTCCGAGGCTATGGCTACACCTTC. This gives the protein CSVRGYGYTF. The chain combines TRBV29-1 with TRBJ1-2; D remains unclear. Germline-derived CDR1 and CDR2 are SQVTM and ANQGSEA. V lost 6 bases and J lost 4, with 6 bases in between. The CDR3 totals 10 residues. The entire variable domain, with the rest obtained from reference TRBV29-1 and TRBJ1-2, is as follows: SAVISQKPSRDICQRGTSLTIQCQVDSQVTMMFWYRQQPGQSLTLIATANQGSEATYESGFVIDKFPISRPNLTFSTLTVSNMSPEDSSIYLCSVRGYGYTFGSGTRLTVV.